These 20 T cell receptor beta chains originate from one sample sequenced in a study of STAT5B mutations in CD4+ large granular lymphocyte leukemia. The protocol was immunoSEQ multiplex PCR, while the TCRdb copy is restricted to in-frame clones and leaves out a portion. The sample consists of over 25,000 clones, 65% to 85% of them appearing once. The sample taken for sequencing was CD4+ T cells from blood buffy coats. The receptors shown here come from a human donor in good health.

The chain recombines TRBV7-2 with TRBJ2-5, with TRBD1 matching 7 bases. This CDR3 region has 14 residues. Germline loops: CDR1 SGHTA, CDR2 FQGNSA. Unmatched junction bases numbered 5, after V lost 5 bases and J lost 2 bases. The CDR3 DNA follows: TGTGCCAGCAGCACCGGGGACAGACAAGAGACCCAGTACTTC. Its translation: CASSTGDRQETQYF.

This rearrangement joins TRBV7-9 to TRBJ2-3; TRBD1 aligns across 9 bases. This CDR3 spans 14 amino acids. Trimming at V came to 6 bases and at J to 5 bases, leaving 6 bases not matched to a gene. Germline CDR1 is SEHNR and CDR2 is FQNEAQ (reference sequence). CDR3 bases: TGTGCCAGCAGACCGGGACAGGGAATAGATACGCAGTATTTT. It is translated as CASRPGQGIDTQYF. Full variable domain (rest looked up from reference TRBV7-9 and TRBJ2-3): DTGVSQNPRHKITKRGQNVTFRCDPISEHNRLYWYRQTLGQGPEFLTYFQNEAQLEKSRLLSDRFSAERPKGSFSTLEIQRTEQGDSAMYLCASRPGQGIDTQYFGPGTRLTVL.

The chain joins TRBV11-2 to TRBJ1-6, with D perhaps TRBD1 (6 bases). Germline CDR1 reads SGHAT; CDR2 reads FQNNGV. The CDR3 extends over 14 amino acids. The ends were cut back, 3 bases at V and 5 bases at J, with 8 bases in the middle. CDR3 loop: CASSFSGDNSPLHF. The CDR3 bases are TGTGCCAGCAGCTTTTCAGGGGATAATTCACCCCTCCACTTT.

The gene calls are TRBV5-5 and TRBJ2-2; 12 bases agree with TRBD2. The germline CDR1 and CDR2 sequences are SGHKS and YYEKEE (reference sequence). The CDR3 contains 16 residues. V lost 4 bases, J lost 3 bases, and 4 bases stayed unmatched. The CDR3 protein is CASSRLAGGHTGELFF. The CDR3 nucleotides read TGTGCCAGCAGCCGGCTAGCGGGGGGGCACACCGGGGAGCTGTTTTTT.

V is TRBV6-5 and J is TRBJ1-2, with 7 bases matching TRBD1. This CDR3 has 15 residues. The germline gives CDR1 MNHEY, CDR2 SVGAGI. The J segment lost 6 bases and the V segment lost 4 bases, leaving 11 bases of the junction unmatched. CDR3 nucleotide sequence: TGTGCCAGCAGTTCCCGACAGGGAGGAGTGGATGGCTACACCTTC. It yields the protein CASSSRQGGVDGYTF.

This clone was recorded a few times. This chain connects TRBV5-1 to TRBJ1-1, with TRBD1 matching over 12 bases. The CDR3 extends over 15 amino acids. The germline gives CDR1 SGHRS, CDR2 YFSETQ. V was pared by 1 base and J by 8 bases, with 6 bases of the junction left unmatched. The CDR3 loop reads CASSLRVGQGAEAFF. The CDR3 region has the DNA TGCGCCAGCAGCTTGAGAGTGGGACAGGGGGCAGAAGCTTTCTTT.

This clone has more than one count but fewer than ten. The V gene is TRBV5-4, the J gene TRBJ1-2; a possible D gene is TRBD1 (5 bases). CDR3 length equals 13 residues. V was trimmed by 7 bases and J by 4 bases, leaving 14 bases between them. CDR1 and CDR2 (germline): SGHNT, YYREEE (reference sequence). The CDR3 DNA reads TGTGCCAGCGGGCCAGGGTCATTCTATGGCTACACCTTC. Translation: CASGPGSFYGYTF.

The chain combines TRBV14 with TRBJ1-6; D not certain. V lost 5 bases and J lost 4, with 12 bases in between. The V gene's germline CDR1 is SGHDN and CDR2 FVKESK. This CDR3 contains 15 residues. The CDR3 sequence is CASSIRWEYNSPLHF. CDR3 DNA: TGTGCCAGCAGCATACGGTGGGAGTATAATTCACCCCTCCACTTT.

The rearrangement uses TRBV27 and TRBJ1-2; no reliable D call. Germline V gene data show CDR1 as MNHEY and CDR2 as SMNVEV (reference sequence). V was clipped by 5 bases and J by 5 bases, with 18 bases between them. The CDR3 sequence is 15 residues long. The CDR3 protein is CASSRSPRASYGYTF. CDR3 nucleotide sequence: TGTGCCAGCAGTCGGTCTCCTCGAGCCTCATATGGCTACACCTTC.

Here the CDR3 reads CSGQHQETQYF. The CDR3 nucleotides read TGCAGTGGACAGCACCAAGAGACCCAGTACTTC. V usage is TRBV20-1 and J usage is TRBJ2-5; possible D gene TRBD1, 5 bases. The germline CDR1 and CDR2 sequences are DFQATT and SNEGSKA (reference sequence). The CDR3 has 11 residues. Trimming cost V 7 bases and J 0 bases, with 6 bases left between them.

The chain couples TRBV10-3 to TRBJ2-7, with D uncertain. Trimming cost V 3 bases and J 3 bases, with 9 bases left between them. The CDR3 has 13 residues. Germline values: CDR1 ENHRY, CDR2 SYGVKD. The CDR3 sequence: CAISDRAIYEQYV. The CDR3 nucleotides are TGTGCCATCAGTGATAGAGCCATCTACGAGCAGTACGTC.

This chain connects TRBV18 to TRBJ1-1, with D perhaps TRBD1 (5 bases). The CDR3 covers 17 residues. Germline lookup yields CDR1 KGHSH and CDR2 LQKENI. The V end was cut by 1 base, the J end by 3 bases, with 18 bases between. Here the CDR3 DNA reads TGTGCCAGCTCACCACAGGCAGGGTGGAATTCTTACACTGAAGCTTTCTTT. It yields the protein CASSPQAGWNSYTEAFF.

The rearrangement links TRBV10-3 to TRBJ2-3, with 10 bases identical to TRBD2. The CDR3 totals 17 residues. Germline V gene lookup returns CDR1 ENHRY and CDR2 SYGVKD. V was pared by 4 bases and J by 0 bases, with 7 bases of the junction left unmatched. DNA for the CDR3: TGTGCCATCAGTGGTCTAGCGGGGGCCTCTAGCACAGATACGCAGTATTTT. Its protein product is CAISGLAGASSTDTQYF.

The chain links TRBV6-1 to TRBJ2-5; weak D call: TRBD2 (6 bases). The CDR3 has 12 amino acids. Germline assignment: CDR1 MNHNS and CDR2 SASEGT. V shed 2 bases and J shed 8 bases, with 9 bases lying between them. DNA for the CDR3: TGTGCCAGCAGTGAATGGACTATAACCCAGTACTTC. It encodes CASSEWTITQYF.

This chain links TRBV5-1 with TRBJ2-5, with D unclear. This CDR3 has 15 residues. Deletions cut 2 bases from V and 1 base from J, with 12 bases between. In germline, CDR1 is SGHRS, CDR2 YFSETQ. CDR3 sequence reads: CASSFIRQTQETQYF. The CDR3 DNA reads as TGCGCCAGCAGCTTTATCCGGCAAACCCAAGAGACCCAGTACTTC. Full variable domain (outside the CDR3, taken from reference TRBV5-1 and TRBJ2-5): KAGVTQTPRYLIKTRGQQVTLSCSPISGHRSVSWYQQTPGQGLQFLFEYFSETQRNKGNFPGRFSGRQFSNSRSEMNVSTLELGDSALYLCASSFIRQTQETQYFGPGTRLLVL.

This clone was picked up a small number of times. The chain links TRBV19 to TRBJ1-5; D is ambiguous. In germline, CDR1 is LNHDA, CDR2 SQIVND (reference sequence). V was trimmed by 8 bases and J by 2 bases, leaving 10 bases between them. This CDR3 contains 13 residues. In DNA form, the CDR3 reads TGTGCCAGTGGTGGGTCAGGCAATCAGCCCCAGCATTTT. Its translation: CASGGSGNQPQHF.

The rearrangement joins TRBV4-3 to TRBJ2-1; 11 nucleotides agree with TRBD1. The V gene end was trimmed by 1 base and the J gene end by 0 bases; junction bases not matched to a gene: 5. The germline V gene has CDR1 LGHNA and CDR2 YSLEER. The CDR3 is 18 residues long. The DNA for the CDR3 is TGCGCCAGCAGCCAAGGGACAGGGGGCGGGCGCTCCTACAATGAGCAGTTCTTC. The encoded protein is CASSQGTGGGRSYNEQFF.

The chain carries TRBV10-3 and TRBJ2-3; TRBD1 matches at 8 bases. Germline trimming cut 6 bases from V and 0 bases from J; bases unmatched to any gene: 5. Germline V CDR1 and CDR2: ENHRY, SYGVKD. The CDR3 is 15 amino acids. The CDR3, as DNA: TGTGCCATCAGAGGGGGACAGGAGAGCACAGATACGCAGTATTTT. It specifies CAIRGGQESTDTQYF.

Worth noting for this clone: Other DNA sequences in this specimen translate into the identical CDR3. The chain carries TRBV6-6 and TRBJ2-7; D is possibly TRBD2 (5 bases). Trimming shortened V by 8 bases and J by 6 bases, and 26 bases separated the two germline ends. The CDR3 is made up of 16 amino acids. Germline CDR1 MNHNY, CDR2 SVGAGI (reference sequence). CDR3 sequence reads: CASQTSRGRISAEQYF. DNA for the CDR3: TGTGCCAGCCAAACTTCCCGGGGTAGGATATCCGCCGAGCAGTACTTC.

This clone was detected only once. The V call is TRBV2, the J call TRBJ1-5, with D uncertain. CDR3 length: 15 amino acids. V was cut by 5 bases and J by 2 bases, with 13 bases left in between. In germline, CDR1 is SNHLY, CDR2 FYNNEI. The CDR3 is CASSSEGMGNQPQHF. CDR3 coding DNA: TGTGCCAGCAGTTCGGAGGGTATGGGCAATCAGCCCCAGCATTTT.